These 13 T cell receptor beta chains share one sample of origin, sequenced in a study of shared clonotypes between healthy human individuals (dated by TCRdb to between 2020 and 2021). The library was obtained by the immunoSEQ multiplex PCR assay. TCRdb provides this immuneACCESS table in a form limited to in-frame rearrangements. Some clones are lacking; in checked studies, under half of them reflect an unresolved V gene, and why the rest are absent is not known. In all, the sample holds 2,500,000 or so clones, and 80% to 95% of those were seen once. The ten largest make up about 0.38% of the sample. The specimen sequenced was naive CD4+ T cells from PBMCs. This specimen's cell subset or site label, per the study, means: CD45RA+ positively selected. The receptors were sampled from a man younger than 35 in good health. Some clones in this sample may be carry-over from other donors' samples.

For this clone: The same CDR3 can be traced to other DNA sequences in this sample. The rearrangement uses TRBV5-1 and TRBJ1-1, with 7 bases lining up with TRBD1. Germline CDR1 reads SGHRS; CDR2 reads YFSETQ. Trimming removed 4 bases from V and 3 bases from J; junction bases left unmatched: 3. The CDR3 has 13 residues. DNA for the CDR3: TGCGCCAGCAGCACAGGGGTAGACACTGAAGCTTTCTTT. It is translated as CASSTGVDTEAFF. The complete variable domain, with remaining parts taken from reference TRBV5-1 and TRBJ1-1, reads KAGVTQTPRYLIKTRGQQVTLSCSPISGHRSVSWYQQTPGQGLQFLFEYFSETQRNKGNFPGRFSGRQFSNSRSEMNVSTLELGDSALYLCASSTGVDTEAFFGQGTRLTVV.

The chain has TRBV4-1 and TRBJ2-1; 10 bases are a match to TRBD1. With 3 bases clipped from V and 8 bases from J, the junction kept 7 bases outside the gene matches. Germline V CDR1 and CDR2: MGHRA, YSYEKL. The CDR3 extends over 15 amino acids. As DNA, the CDR3 is TGCGCCAGCAGCCACCCCGGGACAGGGGCCGATGAGCAGTTCTTC. It yields the protein CASSHPGTGADEQFF.

The chain is built from TRBV6-1 and TRBJ1-1; D unclear. From germline, CDR1 is MNHNS and CDR2 SASEGT. The CDR3 is made up of 15 amino acids. V dropped 4 bases and J dropped 0 bases, with 12 bases sitting between them. CDR3 region: CASSVITALNTEAFF. The CDR3 DNA reads TGTGCCAGCAGTGTCATAACAGCTCTGAACACTGAAGCTTTCTTT.

The chain links TRBV7-2 to TRBJ2-1, with 9 positions matching TRBD2. Germline CDR1 is SGHTA and CDR2 is FQGNSA. This CDR3 has 16 amino acids. The V segment lost 7 bases and the J segment 6 bases; nucleotides outside the gene matches: 13. CDR3 residues: CASNPRGGGPGNEQFF. The CDR3 nucleotides are TGTGCCAGCAACCCGCGGGGGGGAGGGCCTGGCAATGAGCAGTTCTTC.

This sequence joins TRBV18 and TRBJ2-7, with a weak D call TRBD1 (6 bases). The germline V gene encodes CDR1 KGHSH and CDR2 LQKENI. Trimming shortened V by 8 bases and J by 5 bases, and 19 bases separated the two germline ends. This CDR3 is 14 amino acids long. CDR3 nucleotides: TGTGCCAGCAAAGCTAACAGGGCGCGGGACGAGCAGTACTTC. It codes for CASKANRARDEQYF.

The V gene is TRBV5-1, the J gene TRBJ1-3; D perhaps matches TRBD1 (5 bases). The CDR3 length is 16 residues. V was cut by 4 bases and J by 0 bases, with 14 bases left in between. Germline V CDR1 and CDR2: SGHRS, YFSETQ. The CDR3 sequence is CASSKLGASSGNTIYF. The CDR3 region has the DNA TGCGCCAGCAGCAAACTAGGGGCCAGCTCTGGAAACACCATATATTTT.

The sample holds a few counts of this clone. The sample has other DNA sequences that encode this CDR3 too. The V call is TRBV7-9, the J call TRBJ2-3, with 8 nucleotides matching TRBD2. There are 14 residues in the CDR3. V was clipped by 3 bases and J by 3 bases; unmatched bases: 2. Germline V gene lookup returns CDR1 SEHNR and CDR2 FQNEAQ (reference sequence). The CDR3 reads CASSFSGRTDTQYF. In DNA, the CDR3 is TGTGCCAGCAGCTTCAGCGGGAGAACAGATACGCAGTATTTT.

This chain connects TRBV5-6 to TRBJ2-7; possibly TRBD1 for D (5 bases). V lost 0 bases to trimming and J lost 4 bases, with 14 bases between them. Germline loops: CDR1 SGHDT, CDR2 YYEEEE. The CDR3 runs 15 residues. The CDR3 DNA follows: TGTGCCAGCAGCTTGGATTTTGAAGGGGCTTACGAGCAGTACTTC. This codes for CASSLDFEGAYEQYF.

This sequence joins TRBV5-1 and TRBJ2-7; 8 nucleotides align to TRBD2. The CDR3 extends over 15 amino acids. The V gene's germline CDR1 is SGHRS and CDR2 YFSETQ. The V segment lost 3 bases and the J segment 2 bases; nucleotides outside the gene matches: 7. CDR3 sequence reads: CASSSNSGNPYEQYF. The CDR3 DNA reads TGCGCCAGCAGCTCCAATAGCGGGAACCCCTACGAGCAGTACTTC.

The chain is built from TRBV5-1 and TRBJ1-2; 7 bases are a match to TRBD1. V shed 3 bases and J 7 bases; nucleotides not matched to a gene: 15. The CDR3 is made up of 16 amino acids. From germline, CDR1 is SGHRS and CDR2 YFSETQ. The CDR3 nucleotides are TGCGCCAGCAGCTCCAATACTAGACAGGGCAGCTTTGGCTACACCTTC. Protein product: CASSSNTRQGSFGYTF.

The chain couples TRBV28 to TRBJ2-7; either TRBD1 or TRBD2 may supply D (5 bases each). CDR1 and CDR2 (germline): MDHEN, SYDVKM. Trimming pared 5 bases from V and 3 bases from J, leaving 14 bases between. CDR3 length equals 14 residues. CDR3 bases: TGTGCCAGCAGTATCCCGGGACGGATCTACGAGCAGTACTTC. Encoded protein: CASSIPGRIYEQYF.

The chain couples TRBV19 to TRBJ1-5, with D tentatively TRBD1 (6 bases). Germline CDR1 is LNHDA and CDR2 is SQIVND (reference sequence). The CDR3 length is 17 residues. Deletions cut 3 bases from V and 4 bases from J, with 19 bases between. CDR3 sequence reads: CASSIRGVRTANQPQHF. The CDR3 DNA sequence: TGTGCCAGTAGTATTAGGGGGGTAAGGACAGCAAATCAGCCCCAGCATTTT.

The rearrangement joins TRBV5-4 to TRBJ2-7; D might be TRBD1 (7 bases). V lost 3 bases and J 3 bases, leaving 16 bases between the germline ends. CDR3 size: 15 residues. The germline gives CDR1 SGHNT, CDR2 YYREEE (reference sequence). CDR3 amino acids: CASSSAGTAGYEQYF. CDR3 sequence (DNA): TGTGCCAGCAGCTCGGCGGGGACAGCGGGCTACGAGCAGTACTTC. The full variable domain, in which reference TRBV5-4 and TRBJ2-7 provide the parts outside the CDR3, is ETGVTQSPTHLIKTRGQQVTLRCSSQSGHNTVSWYQQALGQGPQFIFQYYREEENGRGNFPPRFSGLQFPNYSSELNVNALELDDSALYLCASSSAGTAGYEQYFGPGTRLTVT.